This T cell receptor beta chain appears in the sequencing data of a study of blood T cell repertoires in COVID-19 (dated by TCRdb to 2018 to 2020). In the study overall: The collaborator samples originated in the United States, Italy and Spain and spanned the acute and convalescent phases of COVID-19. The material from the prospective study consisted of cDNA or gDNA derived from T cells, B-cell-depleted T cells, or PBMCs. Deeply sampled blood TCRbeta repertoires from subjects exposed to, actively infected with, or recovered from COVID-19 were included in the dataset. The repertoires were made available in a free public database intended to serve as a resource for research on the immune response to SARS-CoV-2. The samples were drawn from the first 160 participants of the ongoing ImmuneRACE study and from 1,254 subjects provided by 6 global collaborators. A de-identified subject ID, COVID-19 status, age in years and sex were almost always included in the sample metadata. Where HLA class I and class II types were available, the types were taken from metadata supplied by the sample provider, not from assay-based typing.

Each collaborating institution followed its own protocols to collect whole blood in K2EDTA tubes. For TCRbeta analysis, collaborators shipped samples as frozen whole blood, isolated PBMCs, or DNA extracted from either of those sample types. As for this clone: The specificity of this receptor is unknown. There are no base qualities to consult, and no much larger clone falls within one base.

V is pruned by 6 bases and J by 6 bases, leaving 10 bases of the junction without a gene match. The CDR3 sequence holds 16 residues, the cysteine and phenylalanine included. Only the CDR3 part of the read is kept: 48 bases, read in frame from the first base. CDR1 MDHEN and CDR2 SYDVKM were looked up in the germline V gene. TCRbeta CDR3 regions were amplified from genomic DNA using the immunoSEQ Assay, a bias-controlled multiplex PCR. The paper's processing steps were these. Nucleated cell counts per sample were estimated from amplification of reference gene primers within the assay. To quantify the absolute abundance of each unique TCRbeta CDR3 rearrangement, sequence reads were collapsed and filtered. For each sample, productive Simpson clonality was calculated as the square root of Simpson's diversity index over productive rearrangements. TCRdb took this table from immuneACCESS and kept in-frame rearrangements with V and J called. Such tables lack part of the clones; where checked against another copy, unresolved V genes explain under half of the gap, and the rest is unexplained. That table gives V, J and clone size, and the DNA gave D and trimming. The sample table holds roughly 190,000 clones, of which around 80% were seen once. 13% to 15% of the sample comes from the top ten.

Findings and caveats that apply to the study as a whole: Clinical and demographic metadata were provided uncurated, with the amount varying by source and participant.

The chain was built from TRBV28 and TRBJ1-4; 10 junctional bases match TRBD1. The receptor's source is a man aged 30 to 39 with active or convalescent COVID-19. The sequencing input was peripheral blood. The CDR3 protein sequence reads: CASSRTGGRPDEKLFF. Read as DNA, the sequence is TGTGCCAGCAGCCGGACAGGGGGACGCCCAGATGAAAAACTGTTTTTT. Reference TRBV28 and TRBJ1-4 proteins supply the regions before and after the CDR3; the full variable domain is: DVKVTQSSRYLVKRTGEKVFLECVQDMDHENMFWYRQDPGLGLRLIYFSYDVKMKEKGDIPEGYSVSREKKERFSLILESASTNQTSMYLCASSRTGGRPDEKLFFGSGTQLSVL.